This TCR beta chain derives from a study of spatial heterogeneity in lung cancer. This clonotype was seen more than once but under ten times. The time point denotes: sample taken at primary tumor resection. Approximately 70 TRACERx patients with early, untreated non-small cell lung cancer donated samples. Individual TCR cDNA molecules each bore their own unique molecular identifier. TCRdb itself ran the 5' RACE reads through MiXCR, one entry per CDR3 protein. The sample contains fewer than 65,000 distinct CDR3 sequences, under 7.5% of which appear only once. The source of this sequence is a female donor with early-stage non-small cell lung cancer. Material: PBMCs, obtained at surgery.

CDR3 nucleotides: TGTGCTAGTGGTATTGGACAGGGGGGTTTTTATGAAGGCACAGATACGCAGTATTTT. This translates into CASGIGQGGFYEGTDTQYF. J is TRBJ2-3 and V is TRBV12-5; TRBD1 aligns across 10 bases. Germline V lookup: CDR1 LGHNT, CDR2 FRNRAP. V lost 5 bases to trimming and J lost 1 base; unmatched junction nucleotides: 15. This CDR3 is built from 19 residues.